This T cell receptor (beta chain) was sequenced during a study of long-term antiretroviral therapy in people with HIV. This CDR3 has 13 residues. V lost 4 bases and J lost 6, with 13 bases in between. The germline gives CDR1 SGHDN, CDR2 FVKESK. An immunoSEQ assay, version v3.0, was performed at survey level. The assay was immunoSEQ multiplex PCR, and TCRdb's table has in-frame clones only and misses some. The data show under 35,000 clones, with about 94% seen just once and less than 4% held by the top ten. The V call is TRBV14, the J call TRBJ2-7; D assignment may be TRBD1 or TRBD2 (5 bases each). This TCR was sampled from a woman in her 50s with HIV. The sample was unsorted PBMCs, taken around 5.3 years after starting antiretroviral therapy. The CDR3 reads CASSRDLRGEQYF. CDR3 sequence (DNA): TGTGCCAGCAGCCGGGACCTAAGGGGCGAGCAGTACTTC.